Listed here is a single T cell receptor (beta chain). The data originate from a study of graft-versus-host responses after intestinal transplantation. Measured with immunoSEQ multiplex PCR; TCRdb has only the in-frame clones, and not every one. The sample yields about 38,000 clones, around 83% seen once. Germline V gene sequence: CDR1 MNHNY, CDR2 SVGAGI (reference sequence). V was trimmed by 10 bases and J by 6 bases, leaving 21 bases between them. This CDR3 region has 14 residues. The chain uses TRBV6-6 and TRBJ1-2; TRBD1 might be the D (6 bases). The receptor was derived from a human patient who received an intestinal transplant, so some T cells may come from the graft donor. The specimen comprised PBMCs, sampled more than 950 days after transplant. CDR3 nucleotide sequence: TGTGCCACCACCTTACGAGGGGGGAGGAATGGCTACACCTTC. Its translation: CATTLRGGRNGYTF.